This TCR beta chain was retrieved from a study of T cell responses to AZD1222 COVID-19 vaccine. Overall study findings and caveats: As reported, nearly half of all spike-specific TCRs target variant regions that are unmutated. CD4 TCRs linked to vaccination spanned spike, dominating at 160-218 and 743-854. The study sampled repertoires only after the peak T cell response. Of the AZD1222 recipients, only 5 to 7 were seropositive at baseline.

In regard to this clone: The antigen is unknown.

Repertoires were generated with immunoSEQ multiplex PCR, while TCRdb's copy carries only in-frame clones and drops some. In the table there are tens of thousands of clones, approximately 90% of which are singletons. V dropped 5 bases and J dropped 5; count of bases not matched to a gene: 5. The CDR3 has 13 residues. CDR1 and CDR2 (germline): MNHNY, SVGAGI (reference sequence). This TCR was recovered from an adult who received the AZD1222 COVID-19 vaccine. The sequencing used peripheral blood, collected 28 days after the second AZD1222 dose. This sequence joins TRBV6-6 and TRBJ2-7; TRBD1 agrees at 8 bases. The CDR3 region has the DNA TGTGCCAGCAGTCAACAGGGGGGCAACGAGCAGTACTTC. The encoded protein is CASSQQGGNEQYF.